This is a list of T cell receptor beta chains from one sample in a study of CD8 T cells in Susac syndrome. TCRdb re-analysed the immunoSEQ multiplex PCR reads in MiXCR, keeping a single row per CDR3 protein. Of about 440,000 distinct CDR3 sequences detected, 85% to 90% appear once; the ten largest clones hold about 0.12%. Sequencing was performed on CD8+ T cells from PBMCs. These TCRs come from a human donor with multiple sclerosis. Both conserved end residues are part of each CDR3. The order of the fields is clone size, V gene, D gene, J gene, CDR3 length, CDR3 protein, CDR3 DNA. D genes are given only for firm matches. Size is stated for part of the rows, as once, few or many counts, or as a class when the clone is expanded.

>few|TRBV30|TRBD1|TRBJ2-7|14
CAWSVPGQSYEQYF
TGTGCCTGGAGTGTACCGGGACAGTCCTACGAGCAGTACTTC
>-|TRBV3-1|-|TRBJ1-2|16
CASSQEGNTIDYGYTF
TGTGCCAGCAGCCAAGAGGGAAATACTATTGACTATGGCTACACCTTC
>-|TRBV30|-|TRBJ2-3|16
CAWSPGTSPGTDTQYF
TGTGCCTGGAGTCCGGGCACCTCGCCTGGCACAGATACGCAGTATTTT
>-|TRBV6-1|TRBD1|TRBJ1-5|14
CASSETGDNQPQHF
TGTGCCAGCAGTGAAACAGGGGACAATCAGCCCCAGCATTTT
>-|TRBV5-4|-|TRBJ1-3|14
CASSGLAGENTIYF
TGTGCCAGCAGCGGCCTAGCGGGGGAAAACACCATATATTTT
>-|TRBV27|-|TRBJ2-7|13
CASSFSNSYEQYF
TGTGCCAGCAGTTTTTCAAACTCCTACGAGCAGTACTTC
>-|TRBV6-5|-|TRBJ2-2|13
CASSYGYTGELFF
TGTGCCAGCAGTTATGGATACACCGGGGAGCTGTTTTTT
>-|TRBV2|-|TRBJ2-1|17
CASSDDPASPTRNEQFF
TGTGCCAGCAGTGATGATCCAGCGTCCCCGACCCGCAATGAGCAGTTCTTC
>-|TRBV27|-|TRBJ2-1|11
CASIGGRWQFF
TGTGCCAGCATCGGCGGCCGGTGGCAGTTCTTC
>once|TRBV5-6|-|TRBJ1-1|15
CASLHWRQENTEAFF
TGTGCCAGCCTTCACTGGCGACAGGAGAACACTGAAGCTTTCTTT
>-|TRBV16|-|TRBJ1-1|12
CATRPGRTEAFF
TGTGCCACCCGCCCAGGGCGCACTGAAGCTTTCTTT
>-|TRBV5-1|-|TRBJ2-3|15
CASSSEGGTTDTQYF
TGCGCCAGCAGCTCAGAGGGGGGGACCACAGATACGCAGTATTTT
>-|TRBV30|TRBD2|TRBJ2-3|14
CAWSASGSGDTQYF
TGTGCCTGGAGTGCGAGCGGGAGCGGCGATACGCAGTATTTT
>-|TRBV7-9|-|TRBJ1-2|14
CASSLYERTGGYTF
TGTGCCAGCAGCTTATACGAGAGGACTGGTGGCTACACCTTC
>-|TRBV7-9|-|TRBJ2-3|12
CASSSVADTQYF
TGTGCCAGCAGTTCCGTGGCAGATACGCAGTATTTT
>-|TRBV11-2|TRBD2|TRBJ2-7|16
CASSLYVAGETYEQYF
TGTGCCAGCAGCTTATACGTAGCGGGAGAAACTTACGAGCAGTACTTC
>-|TRBV27|-|TRBJ2-7|14
CASSSRQVLYEQYF
TGTGCCAGCAGTTCTAGACAGGTTCTCTACGAGCAGTACTTC
>few|TRBV13|-|TRBJ2-7|15
CASSLQGGEGYEQYF
TGTGCCAGCAGCTTACAGGGGGGGGAAGGTTACGAGCAGTACTTC
>-|TRBV27|-|TRBJ1-5|15
CASSLGGTNNQPQHF
TGTGCCAGCAGTCTGGGAGGCACTAACAATCAGCCCCAGCATTTT
>-|TRBV19|-|TRBJ1-2|14
CASSAATGSYGYTF
TGTGCCAGTAGTGCAGCGACAGGATCCTATGGCTACACCTTC
>-|TRBV27|-|TRBJ1-3|16
CASRLLPLESGNTIYF
TGTGCCAGCAGATTGTTGCCCTTAGAGTCTGGAAACACCATATATTTT
>-|TRBV29-1|-|TRBJ2-1|15
CSVEAIMGGYNEQFF
TGCAGCGTTGAAGCAATTATGGGAGGCTACAATGAGCAGTTCTTC
>-|TRBV19|TRBD2|TRBJ2-7|13
CASTGGGYDEQYF
TGTGCCAGTACGGGCGGGGGGTACGACGAGCAGTACTTC
>-|TRBV4-1|-|TRBJ1-1|15
CASSPPLIRNTEAFF
TGCGCCAGCAGCCCTCCTCTAATTCGGAACACTGAAGCTTTCTTT
>-|TRBV7-9|-|TRBJ1-2|14
CASSFPQAEDGYTF
TGTGCCAGCAGCTTCCCCCAAGCAGAGGATGGCTACACCTTC
>-|TRBV7-9|TRBD1|TRBJ1-6|14
CASSWTGDLSPLHF
TGTGCCAGCAGCTGGACAGGGGATTTATCACCCCTCCACTTT
>-|TRBV19|-|TRBJ2-3|15
CASSTEEGQVDTQYF
TGTGCCAGTAGTACCGAGGAGGGCCAGGTAGATACGCAGTATTTT
>-|TRBV30|-|TRBJ2-7|13
CAWSTGNPYEQYF
TGTGCCTGGAGTACAGGGAATCCCTACGAGCAGTACTTC
>-|TRBV19|TRBD1|TRBJ1-6|13
CASSPGQGVSLHF
TGTGCCAGTAGTCCGGGACAGGGGGTCTCCCTCCACTTT
>-|TRBV11-2|-|TRBJ1-1|16
CASSPWTASMNTEAFF
TGTGCCAGCAGCCCGTGGACAGCGTCAATGAACACTGAAGCTTTCTTT
>-|TRBV6-1|-|TRBJ2-7|13
CASSYGGNNEQYF
TGTGCCAGCAGCTACGGGGGTAACAACGAGCAGTACTTC
>-|TRBV6-1|-|TRBJ2-7|17
CASRGGGVLSVTYEQYF
TGTGCCAGCAGAGGTGGGGGAGTCCTCTCGGTAACCTACGAGCAGTACTTC
>-|TRBV2|TRBD2|TRBJ2-7|17
CASSEFKTSGVNYEQYF
TGTGCCAGCAGCGAATTTAAGACTAGCGGGGTGAACTACGAGCAGTACTTC
>-|TRBV9|-|TRBJ1-1|19
CASHPPEDGGFAKVPNTFF
TGTGCCAGTCACCCTCCAGAGGATGGGGGGTTCGCGAAGGTACCTAACACCTTCTTT
>once|TRBV2|-|TRBJ2-2|16
CASTEGGFDNTGELFF
TGTGCCAGCACCGAGGGCGGTTTTGACAACACCGGGGAGCTGTTTTTT
>-|TRBV28|-|TRBJ1-6|14
CASSQGEGNSPLHF
TGTGCCAGCAGTCAGGGTGAAGGGAATTCACCCCTCCACTTT
>-|TRBV5-4|TRBD1|TRBJ2-2|14
CASSLTGGYGELFF
TGTGCCAGCAGCCTGACAGGGGGCTACGGGGAGCTGTTTTTT